This T cell receptor (beta chain) was recovered during a study of shared clonotypes between healthy human individuals. Overall study results and limits: Naive CD4 clonotypes overlapped across a few donors at around 4.7%. Investigators collected only blood, and repertoires in tissues likely differ. Donors were few, which limited the genetic and exposure-history diversity represented.

This CDR3 contains 12 residues. Germline V gene sequence: CDR1 SQVTM, CDR2 ANQGSEA. Trimming removed 4 bases at V and 3 bases at J, with 6 bases between. This clone appeared many times. As yet, its antigen is unknown. This table comes from immunoSEQ multiplex PCR, and its TCRdb copy is limited to in-frame clones, with some not included. The profile shows about 330,000 clones, less than 85% of them singletons. The genes are TRBV29-1 and TRBJ2-2; D is unclear. Sequencing used memory CD4+ T cells sorted from blood. Subset indicated: CD45RA-negative fraction. This TCR was recovered from a man aged 30 to 39 in good health. The CDR3 DNA is TGCAGCGTTGGCCAGTACACCGGGGAGCTGTTTTTT. It yields the protein CSVGQYTGELFF.